The TCR beta chain under discussion was sequenced for a study of T cells after yellow fever vaccination. Study as a whole: The SMART-Seq v4 Ultra Low Input method served to prepare the low-cell-number fractions.

Findings and caveats of the study: The booster response re-showed most primary clones: around 97% CD4, approximately 85% CD8. Abundant bulk-derived clonotypes could contaminate FACS-sorted repertoires.

The V end was cut by 8 bases, the J end by 2 bases, with 5 bases between. The V gene's germline CDR1 is SQVTM and CDR2 ANQGSEA. This CDR3 is 10 amino acids long. The study made its TCR cDNA through 5'RACE template switching. That step introduced a universal primer site along with UMIs. TCRdb reprocessed the 5' RACE reads with MiXCR, giving one entry per CDR3 protein. This sample has 280,000 or so distinct CDR3 sequences; under 9% occur once, and the top ten carry approximately 3.3%. The sample holds a few counts of this clonotype. Antigen specificity is unknown. The sample consisted of CD4+ T cells sorted from PBMCs, taken 5 days after the yellow fever booster vaccination. This sequence joins TRBV29-1 and TRBJ2-3; no clear D. The receptor was derived from a man aged 18-30 years who received the YFV17D yellow fever vaccine. The CDR3 here is CSTFTDTQYF. The CDR3, as DNA: TGCAGCACCTTCACAGATACGCAGTATTTT.